The following is a T cell receptor (beta chain) sequence with its context. Its target is not known. The CDR3 length is 10 residues. The ends were cut back, 7 bases at V and 6 bases at J, with 7 bases in the middle. The sample belongs to a study of T cell responses to AZD1222 COVID-19 vaccine. Notes on the study in general: Two AZD1222 administrations were followed by greater Spike-specific TCR breadth and depth.

The assay was immunoSEQ multiplex PCR, and TCRdb's table has in-frame clones only and misses some. The table shows 110,000 to 150,000 clones, with 85% to 90% occurring only once. The clonotype was recovered from an adult who received the AZD1222 COVID-19 vaccine. This specimen was peripheral blood, taken 28 days after the second AZD1222 dose. The chain carries TRBV12-3 or TRBV12-4 and TRBJ2-7; no firm D call. DNA for the CDR3: TGTGCCAGCATTGTCTCCGAGCAGTACTTC. It translates to CASIVSEQYF.